A single sample gave rise to the 19 T cell receptor beta chains below, sequenced in a study of cytomegalovirus exposure and HLA in healthy donors. Primers: 60 Vbeta forward and 13 Jbeta reverse. Assay used: immunoSEQ multiplex PCR; TCRdb lists only in-frame clones, some missing. The sample includes 200,000 to 250,000 clones, almost 85% of them seen just once. The sequenced material came from PBMCs. The receptor set was obtained from a woman aged 40 to 50 in good health and CMV-seronegative.

The V and J genes are TRBV2 and TRBJ2-3; 8 bases are shared with TRBD1. Germline CDR1 is SNHLY and CDR2 is FYNNEI. Trimming removed 7 bases from V and 0 bases from J; junction bases left unmatched: 9. The CDR3 is 16 amino acids. DNA of the CDR3: TGTGCCAGCATAGGACAGGGAGTAAGTAGCACAGATACGCAGTATTTT. Protein: CASIGQGVSSTDTQYF.

The chain links TRBV10-3 to TRBJ1-1; 10 positions agree with TRBD1. This CDR3 is 17 amino acids long. The V segment lost 2 bases and the J segment 3 bases; nucleotides outside the gene matches: 9. Germline V gene sequence: CDR1 ENHRY, CDR2 SYGVKD. In nucleotides, the CDR3 is TGTGCCATCAGTGAGCCGGGACAGGGGAGAGTCGACACTGAAGCTTTCTTT. This codes for CAISEPGQGRVDTEAFF.

There are many counts of this clone. CDR3 DNA: TGTGCCAGCAGCTTACTACAGAGTGGCTATAATGAAAAACTGTTTTTT. The encoded protein is CASSLLQSGYNEKLFF. The chain joins TRBV7-9 to TRBJ1-4, with D hard to call. Germline values: CDR1 SEHNR, CDR2 FQNEAQ (reference sequence). The CDR3 is 16 residues long. V was cut by 2 bases and J by 4 bases, with 14 bases left in between. Full variable domain (rest looked up from reference TRBV7-9 and TRBJ1-4): DTGVSQNPRHKITKRGQNVTFRCDPISEHNRLYWYRQTLGQGPEFLTYFQNEAQLEKSRLLSDRFSAERPKGSFSTLEIQRTEQGDSAMYLCASSLLQSGYNEKLFFGSGTQLSVL.

The chain combines TRBV25-1 with TRBJ1-3, with D possibly being TRBD1 (5 bases). Germline V gives CDR1 MGHDK, CDR2 SYGVNS. V was pared by 6 bases and J by 3 bases, with 15 bases between. This CDR3 region has 15 residues. The CDR3 sequence is CASSPMGGDGNTIYF. The CDR3 DNA is TGTGCCAGCAGCCCCATGGGGGGGGATGGAAACACCATATATTTT.

The chain has TRBV7-2 and TRBJ1-5; D is ambiguous. V lost 3 bases, J lost 4 bases, and 7 bases lay in between. Per the germline V gene, CDR1 is SGHTA and CDR2 is FQGNSA. The CDR3 spans 13 residues. The CDR3 DNA sequence: TGTGCCAGCAGCTTGTCCTATAATCAGCCCCAGCATTTT. This gives the protein CASSLSYNQPQHF.

Here the CDR3 DNA reads TGCGCCAGCAGGCGGACAGGGGACAGTGAAAAACTGTTTTTT. Amino acid sequence: CASRRTGDSEKLFF. J is TRBJ1-4 and V is TRBV5-1, with 9 bases fitting TRBD1. The CDR3 has 14 amino acids. V was pared by 5 bases and J by 7 bases, with 6 bases of the junction left unmatched. From germline, CDR1 is SGHRS and CDR2 YFSETQ.

This rearrangement joins TRBV5-5 to TRBJ1-1, with D possibly being TRBD1 (6 bases). The V gene lost 4 bases and the J gene lost 8 bases, with 9 bases spanning the gap. Per the germline V gene, CDR1 is SGHKS and CDR2 is YYEKEE (reference sequence). There are 11 residues in the CDR3. The CDR3 DNA follows: TGTGCCAGCAGCGTTGACAGGGAAGCTTTCTTT. Translation: CASSVDREAFF. The whole variable domain, filled in from reference TRBV5-5 and TRBJ1-1, reads DAGVTQSPTHLIKTRGQQVTLRCSPISGHKSVSWYQQVLGQGPQFIFQYYEKEERGRGNFPDRFSARQFPNYSSELNVNALLLGDSALYLCASSVDREAFFGQGTRLTVV.

The chain carries TRBV18 and TRBJ1-5; TRBD1 might be the D (6 bases). Per germline, CDR1 KGHSH and CDR2 LQKENI. The V and J ends lost 3 bases and 7 bases respectively, with 16 bases between them. The CDR3 consists of 15 residues. The chain's CDR3 is CASSPKVGAGQPQHF. The CDR3 bases are TGTGCCAGCTCACCCAAAGTGGGGGCAGGACAGCCCCAGCATTTT. Together with reference TRBV18 and TRBJ1-5, the CDR3 gives the full variable domain: NAGVMQNPRHLVRRRGQEARLRCSPMKGHSHVYWYRQLPEEGLKFMVYLQKENIIDESGMPKERFSAEFPKEGPSILRIQQVVRGDSAAYFCASSPKVGAGQPQHFGDGTRLSIL.

In nucleotides, the CDR3 is TGTGCCAGTAGTATCGCCCCCTACGGCAATGAGCAGTTCTTC. This sequence encodes CASSIAPYGNEQFF. The chain links TRBV19 to TRBJ2-1; D remains ambiguous. Germline lookup yields CDR1 LNHDA and CDR2 SQIVND (reference sequence). Trimming took 3 bases from V and 6 from J, leaving 12 bases between them. This CDR3 has 14 residues.

The V call is TRBV11-2, the J call TRBJ2-7; 7 nucleotides agree with TRBD1. Germline assignment: CDR1 SGHAT and CDR2 FQNNGV. V trimming: 0 bases; J trimming: 1 base; junction bases outside the gene matches: 3. The length of the CDR3 is 15 residues. CDR3 loop: CASSLDSGGSYEQYF. The CDR3 bases are TGTGCCAGCAGCTTAGACTCAGGGGGATCCTACGAGCAGTACTTC.

This chain connects TRBV6-6 to TRBJ1-6; 9 nucleotides agree with TRBD1. Trimming took 6 bases from V and 9 from J; bases not matched to a gene: 6. The CDR3 consists of 14 residues. Germline values: CDR1 MNHNY, CDR2 SVGAGI (reference sequence). CDR3 protein: CASRTGQGSSPLHF. In DNA form, the CDR3 reads TGTGCCAGCAGGACTGGACAGGGGAGTTCACCCCTCCACTTT.

The chain has TRBV10-3 and TRBJ2-7; 9 positions match TRBD1. The ends lost 8 bases at V and 5 bases at J; junction bases unmatched: 7. Germline CDR1 is ENHRY and CDR2 is SYGVKD. This CDR3 comprises 13 residues. CDR3 coding DNA: TGTGCCATCGGGACAGGGATCACCAACGAGCAGTACTTC. Translation: CAIGTGITNEQYF.

The chain links TRBV29-1 to TRBJ1-6, with a tentative D call TRBD1 (6 bases). The germline V gene encodes CDR1 SQVTM and CDR2 ANQGSEA. Trimming removed 6 bases from V and 5 bases from J, with 11 bases in between. CDR3 length: 13 residues. This CDR3 reads CSVRTANNSPLHF. The CDR3 DNA follows: TGCAGCGTACGGACAGCAAATAATTCACCCCTCCACTTT.

In this sample, this clone turned up once. This chain links TRBV19 with TRBJ1-1; D is perhaps TRBD1 (6 bases). The V and J ends lost 3 bases and 7 bases respectively, with 15 bases between them. Germline V lookup: CDR1 LNHDA, CDR2 SQIVND (reference sequence). This CDR3 has 14 residues. CDR3 loop: CASSMAGATLEAFF. DNA for the CDR3: TGTGCCAGTAGTATGGCAGGGGCAACCCTTGAAGCTTTCTTT.

V and J are TRBV15 and TRBJ2-4; 12 positions match TRBD2. Unmatched junction bases numbered 16, after V lost 0 bases and J lost 1 base. CDR1 and CDR2 (germline): LNHNV, YYDKDF (reference sequence). The CDR3 extends over 22 amino acids. The CDR3 sequence is CATSRDSPLGASGGAAKNIQYF. DNA for the CDR3: TGTGCCACCAGCAGAGATAGCCCCCTCGGGGCTAGCGGGGGGGCCGCCAAAAACATTCAGTACTTC.

The chain couples TRBV21-1 to TRBJ1-2; whether TRBD1, the table's D call, matches the DNA was not checked. TRBV21-1 is reported as a pseudogene. The CDR3 extends over 13 amino acids. The CDR3 protein is CASSQQGASGYTF. CDR3 nucleotide sequence: TGTGCCAGCAGCCAACAGGGGGCAAGTGGCTACACCTTC.

The V gene is TRBV15, the J gene TRBJ1-6, with TRBD1 matching over 8 bases. CDR3 length: 15 amino acids. The trim removed 0 bases at V and 8 bases at J, leaving 3 bases unmatched. The germline V gene has CDR1 LNHNV and CDR2 YYDKDF (reference sequence). Here the CDR3 reads CATSRDLTGDSPLHF. The CDR3 nucleotides are TGTGCCACCAGCAGAGATCTGACAGGGGATTCACCCCTCCACTTT.

This chain connects TRBV7-6 to TRBJ2-1; 8 bases fit TRBD2. Trimming removed 7 bases from V and 4 bases from J; junction bases left unmatched: 6. CDR1 and CDR2 from the germline V gene are SGHVS and FNYEAQ. The CDR3 is 14 residues long. DNA for the CDR3: TGTGCCAGCACCCCCGGGGGGGAATACAATGAGCAGTTCTTC. Protein product: CASTPGGEYNEQFF.

This clone showed up just a few times. The V call is TRBV5-1, the J call TRBJ1-4; perhaps TRBD1 as D (5 bases). The CDR3 is 15 amino acids. Germline values: CDR1 SGHRS, CDR2 YFSETQ. The V and J ends lost 0 bases and 8 bases respectively, with 14 bases between them. The CDR3 DNA follows: TGCGCCAGCAGCTTGGCCCTGGCAGGGAGGGAAAAACTGTTTTTT. Its translation is CASSLALAGREKLFF.